The present T cell receptor (beta chain) was sequenced within a study of cytomegalovirus exposure and HLA in healthy donors. Study outcomes and limitations: In vitro work confirmed that a few CMV-associated chains recognize CMV antigens.

With 60 Vbeta and 13 Jbeta primers, the PCR was carried out. As handled by the study authors: A later analysis counted 80 million or so unique TCR beta chains, about 11 million shared. The table came from immunoSEQ multiplex PCR; TCRdb's copy has only in-frame clones and leaves some out. The DNA gave D and trimming, while V, J and clone size come from that table. The sample carries about 83,000 clones, 65% to 75% recorded once. In regard to this clone: Its matching antigen is unknown.

This receptor was identified in a man in his 60s in good health and CMV-seronegative. Sequencing input: PBMCs.

For the CDR3, the DNA is TGTGCCTGGAGTCCCCCCCTTAGCAGGGGCTCTGGAAACACCATATATTTT. Protein product: CAWSPPLSRGSGNTIYF. The chain has TRBV30 and TRBJ1-3, with a possible D match to TRBD1 (6 bases). Looked up from germline, CDR1 is GTSNPN and CDR2 is SVGIG (reference sequence). Trimming removed 2 bases from V and 0 bases from J, with 17 bases in between. CDR3 size: 17 residues.